A selection of T cell receptor beta chains follows, all from one sample in a study of beta chain features in type 1 diabetes. Profiling relied on immunoSEQ multiplex PCR, and the TCRdb table lists in-frame clones only, not all of them. The sample carries approximately 140,000 clones, approximately 52% recorded once. Input material: Tregs from blood. The receptor source for this set is a man aged 18 to 35 in good health. The CDR3 runs from the conserved cysteine through the conserved F or W. The D gene is left open where the match is weak. Size tells how often a clone was seen (once, few, many) or the class of an expanded clone, and some rows leave it out.

d_gene: NA; v_gene: TRBV29-1; abundance: few; j_gene: TRBJ1-2; CDR3nt: TGCAGCGTGTGGACAGAGTATGGCTACACCTTC; CDR3aa: CSVWTEYGYTF
d_gene: NA; v_gene: TRBV4-2; abundance: NA; j_gene: TRBJ1-1; CDR3nt: TGTGCCAGCAGCCAACTTATGCAGGTAAACCCCCCAATGAACACTGAAGCTTTCTTT; CDR3aa: CASSQLMQVNPPMNTEAFF
d_gene: TRBD1; v_gene: TRBV9; abundance: NA; j_gene: TRBJ1-1; CDR3nt: TGTGCCAGCAGCCCCCACGGACAGGGGGATAGTGAAGCTTTCTTT; CDR3aa: CASSPHGQGDSEAFF
d_gene: TRBD1; v_gene: TRBV4-2; abundance: NA; j_gene: TRBJ1-4; CDR3nt: TGTGCCAGCAGCCAAGACGGGACAGGGCTCGAAAAACTGTTTTTT; CDR3aa: CASSQDGTGLEKLFF
d_gene: NA; v_gene: TRBV6-1; abundance: NA; j_gene: TRBJ1-4; CDR3nt: TGTGCCAGCAGGGAGGGGAGGGCTAATGAAAAACTGTTTTTT; CDR3aa: CASREGRANEKLFF
d_gene: NA; v_gene: TRBV7-2; abundance: NA; j_gene: TRBJ2-7; CDR3nt: TGTGCCAGCAGCCGAGGACAAGTCTACGAGCAGTACTTC; CDR3aa: CASSRGQVYEQYF
d_gene: NA; v_gene: TRBV5-1; abundance: NA; j_gene: TRBJ2-2; CDR3nt: TGCGCCAGCAGCTTCCGGACTGTTAACACCGGGGAGCTGTTTTTT; CDR3aa: CASSFRTVNTGELFF
d_gene: NA; v_gene: TRBV7-2; abundance: NA; j_gene: TRBJ1-2; CDR3nt: TGTGCCAGCAGCTACGACAGTAACTATGGCTACACCTTC; CDR3aa: CASSYDSNYGYTF
d_gene: NA; v_gene: TRBV4-2; abundance: few; j_gene: TRBJ1-6; CDR3nt: TGTGCCAGCAGCCAAGACGGGGGAGTACAGATTTCACCCCTCCACTTT; CDR3aa: CASSQDGGVQISPLHF
d_gene: TRBD2; v_gene: TRBV7-9; abundance: NA; j_gene: TRBJ2-7; CDR3nt: TGTGCCAGCAGCTTAGCTCAAACTAGCGGCTCCTACGAGCAGTACTTC; CDR3aa: CASSLAQTSGSYEQYF
d_gene: TRBD1; v_gene: TRBV27; abundance: few; j_gene: TRBJ1-5; CDR3nt: TGTGCCAGCAGTTTACTCGACAGGGTCGGTCAGCCCCAGCATTTT; CDR3aa: CASSLLDRVGQPQHF
d_gene: NA; v_gene: TRBV7-2; abundance: NA; j_gene: TRBJ1-2; CDR3nt: TGTGCCAGCAGCTTGTCAACGGGGGGTGGCTACACCTTC; CDR3aa: CASSLSTGGGYTF
d_gene: TRBD1; v_gene: TRBV6-5; abundance: NA; j_gene: TRBJ2-4; CDR3nt: TGTGCCAGCAGAAACAGGGGGGTGAGAAACATTCAGTACTTC; CDR3aa: CASRNRGVRNIQYF
d_gene: NA; v_gene: TRBV6-5; abundance: few; j_gene: TRBJ2-6; CDR3nt: TGTGCCTCACTCCCCTCTGGGGCCAACGTCCTGACTTTC; CDR3aa: CASLPSGANVLTF
d_gene: NA; v_gene: TRBV28; abundance: NA; j_gene: TRBJ1-3; CDR3nt: TGTGCCAGCAGTTTCCGGGGGGGCTCTGGAAACACCATATATTTT; CDR3aa: CASSFRGGSGNTIYF
d_gene: TRBD2; v_gene: TRBV14; abundance: NA; j_gene: TRBJ2-1; CDR3nt: TGTGCCAGCAGCCCCAGACTAGCGGGAGGTCCCCGGCAGTTCTTC; CDR3aa: CASSPRLAGGPRQFF
d_gene: TRBD2; v_gene: TRBV4-3; abundance: NA; j_gene: TRBJ2-3; CDR3nt: TGCGCCAGCAGCCAAGGACTAGCGGGAGGGAGCTTTGCAGATACGCAGTATTTT; CDR3aa: CASSQGLAGGSFADTQYF
d_gene: NA; v_gene: TRBV28; abundance: NA; j_gene: TRBJ2-3; CDR3nt: TGTGCCAGCTTTCGGGATGATACGCAGTATTTT; CDR3aa: CASFRDDTQYF
d_gene: NA; v_gene: TRBV4-2; abundance: NA; j_gene: TRBJ2-7; CDR3nt: TGTGCCAGCAGCCAAGACGCAGGAGGCTACGAGCAGTACTTC; CDR3aa: CASSQDAGGYEQYF
d_gene: TRBD1; v_gene: TRBV29-1; abundance: few; j_gene: TRBJ2-3; CDR3nt: TGCAGTACGGACAGGGATAGGCGGGATAGGGGCACAGATACGCAGTATTTT; CDR3aa: CSTDRDRRDRGTDTQYF
d_gene: TRBD1; v_gene: TRBV2; abundance: NA; j_gene: TRBJ1-3; CDR3nt: TGTGCCAGCAGCCAAGACAGGGGATCTTCAAACACCATATATTTT; CDR3aa: CASSQDRGSSNTIYF
d_gene: NA; v_gene: TRBV5-1; abundance: NA; j_gene: TRBJ1-6; CDR3nt: TGCGCCAGCAGCTACGCGGGCACTGAAAATTCACCCCTCCACTTT; CDR3aa: CASSYAGTENSPLHF
d_gene: TRBD2; v_gene: TRBV7-3; abundance: NA; j_gene: TRBJ2-1; CDR3nt: TGTGCCAGCAGCCCAAGGACTAGCGGGAGGGCCAGGGAGCAGTTCTTC; CDR3aa: CASSPRTSGRAREQFF
d_gene: TRBD2; v_gene: TRBV5-8; abundance: NA; j_gene: TRBJ2-5; CDR3nt: TGTGCCAGCAGCGGAAGACTAGCGCTGAGGGGAGAGACCCAGTACTTC; CDR3aa: CASSGRLALRGETQYF
d_gene: TRBD2; v_gene: TRBV29-1; abundance: NA; j_gene: TRBJ2-7; CDR3nt: TGCAGCGTTGAGGGACTAGCGGGAGGGGACTACGAGCAGTACTTC; CDR3aa: CSVEGLAGGDYEQYF
d_gene: NA; v_gene: TRBV28; abundance: NA; j_gene: TRBJ2-3; CDR3nt: TGTGCCAGCAGTACGGCGGGCGTCACCCCAGATACGCAGTATTTT; CDR3aa: CASSTAGVTPDTQYF
d_gene: NA; v_gene: TRBV6-5; abundance: NA; j_gene: TRBJ1-1; CDR3nt: TGTGCCAGCAGTTACTCTGCGGGAATCAGTGGGACTGAAGCTTTCTTT; CDR3aa: CASSYSAGISGTEAFF
d_gene: NA; v_gene: TRBV6-5; abundance: NA; j_gene: TRBJ1-6; CDR3nt: TGTGCCAGCAGTTACGCAGGGGTCAATTCACCCCTCCACTTT; CDR3aa: CASSYAGVNSPLHF
d_gene: TRBD2; v_gene: TRBV4-3; abundance: few; j_gene: TRBJ2-1; CDR3nt: TGCGCCAGCAGCCAAGGACTAGCGGGAGTACCTCAGTTCTTC; CDR3aa: CASSQGLAGVPQFF
d_gene: TRBD2; v_gene: TRBV5-1; abundance: few; j_gene: TRBJ2-3; CDR3nt: TGCGCCAGCAGCGAGGGGGCTAGCGGGGCCACAGATACGCAGTATTTT; CDR3aa: CASSEGASGATDTQYF
d_gene: NA; v_gene: TRBV5-4; abundance: NA; j_gene: TRBJ2-7; CDR3nt: TGTGCCAGCAGATTCGACTATAGCTCCTACGAGCAGTACTTC; CDR3aa: CASRFDYSSYEQYF
d_gene: NA; v_gene: TRBV7-9; abundance: NA; j_gene: TRBJ1-1; CDR3nt: TGTGCCAGCAGCTTAGGGTCGGGTGACACTGAAGCTTTCTTT; CDR3aa: CASSLGSGDTEAFF
d_gene: NA; v_gene: TRBV7-8; abundance: NA; j_gene: TRBJ2-1; CDR3nt: TGTGCCAGCAAGGGAGGTCTAGGGTCCTACAATGAGCAGTTCTTC; CDR3aa: CASKGGLGSYNEQFF